These 20 T cell receptor beta chains originate from one sample sequenced in a study of blood T cell repertoires in COVID-19. Generated by immunoSEQ multiplex PCR, the TCRdb table keeps only in-frame clones and is missing some. The sample includes approximately 180,000 clones, 75% to 95% seen only once; the top ten take approximately 0.5%. The specimen was peripheral blood. The receptor set was obtained from a man between 45 and 60 years old with acute or convalescent COVID-19.

The chain links TRBV5-4 to TRBJ2-5, with 9 positions matching TRBD2. In germline, CDR1 is SGHNT, CDR2 YYREEE (reference sequence). V dropped 7 bases and J dropped 1; count of bases not matched to a gene: 5. This CDR3 is built from 14 residues. The CDR3 is CASLSGGSQETQYF. As DNA, the CDR3 is TGTGCCAGCCTTAGCGGGGGAAGCCAAGAGACCCAGTACTTC. The full variable domain, with the rest looked up from reference TRBV5-4 and TRBJ2-5, is ETGVTQSPTHLIKTRGQQVTLRCSSQSGHNTVSWYQQALGQGPQFIFQYYREEENGRGNFPPRFSGLQFPNYSSELNVNALELDDSALYLCASLSGGSQETQYFGPGTRLLVL.

J is TRBJ2-2 and V is TRBV7-3, with D tentatively TRBD2 (6 bases). Trimming took off 5 bases at V and 6 bases at J, with 16 bases between the two ends. This CDR3 comprises 15 residues. The germline V gene has CDR1 SGHTA and CDR2 FQGTGA. CDR3 protein: CASSRSGSLSGELFF. The CDR3, as DNA: TGTGCCAGCAGCCGTTCCGGGAGTCTCTCCGGGGAGCTGTTTTTT. The complete variable domain, with remaining parts taken from reference TRBV7-3 and TRBJ2-2, reads GAGVSQTPSNKVTEKGKYVELRCDPISGHTALYWYRQSLGQGPEFLIYFQGTGAADDSGLPNDRFFAVRPEGSVSTLKIQRTERGDSAVYLCASSRSGSLSGELFFGEGSRLTVL.

The rearrangement uses TRBV10-3 and TRBJ2-5, with 7 positions matching TRBD2. This CDR3 is 13 amino acids long. Germline values: CDR1 ENHRY, CDR2 SYGVKD. V shed 11 bases, J shed 2 bases, and the junction held 8 bases outside the gene matches. The CDR3 sequence is CAAARGEQETQYF. CDR3 in DNA: TGTGCCGCCGCCCGGGGGGAACAAGAGACCCAGTACTTC.

In its sample, this clone was seen once. The chain links TRBV27 to TRBJ1-5; D possibly corresponds to TRBD1 (5 bases). Trimming pared 8 bases from V and 4 bases from J, leaving 6 bases between. This CDR3 is 11 amino acids long. Germline V gene lookup returns CDR1 MNHEY and CDR2 SMNVEV (reference sequence). CDR3 loop: CASGGNQPQHF. Written as DNA, the CDR3 is TGTGCCAGCGGGGGGAATCAGCCCCAGCATTTT.

About this clone: Other nucleotide sequences from this sample produce the same CDR3. The chain links TRBV19 to TRBJ2-7; D is ambiguous. The germline gives CDR1 LNHDA, CDR2 SQIVND (reference sequence). The length of the CDR3 is 14 residues. Trimming took off 0 bases at V and 2 bases at J, with 8 bases between the two ends. DNA for the CDR3: TGTGCCAGTAGTATAGATCCAGGCCCCTACGAGCAGTACTTC. The encoded protein is CASSIDPGPYEQYF.

This rearrangement joins TRBV7-2 to TRBJ2-5; 10 nucleotides align to TRBD1. CDR3 length: 16 residues. The junction had 8 bases not matched to a gene; V was cut back by 0 bases and J by 7 bases. Looked up from germline, CDR1 is SGHTA and CDR2 is FQGNSA. The chain's CDR3 is CASSLATGTGASTQYF. In DNA form, the CDR3 reads TGTGCCAGCAGCTTAGCGACCGGGACAGGGGCGTCGACCCAGTACTTC.

J is TRBJ1-3 and V is TRBV5-1; D gene unclear. CDR3 size: 15 residues. With 0 bases removed from V and 3 bases from J, the gap between germline ends came to 10 bases. Germline CDR1 and CDR2: SGHRS and YFSETQ. The CDR3 is CASSLAQTFGNTIYF. CDR3 DNA: TGCGCCAGCAGCTTGGCACAGACCTTTGGAAACACCATATATTTT.

The CDR3 spells CASSPSPDTQYF. CDR3 in DNA: TGTGCCAGCAGCCCCTCCCCAGATACGCAGTATTTT. This chain links TRBV9 with TRBJ2-3; D not certain. The CDR3 sequence is 12 residues long. The V gene lost 4 bases and the J gene lost 4 bases, with 7 bases spanning the gap. Germline values: CDR1 SGDLS, CDR2 YYNGEE.

This chain uses TRBV10-3 with TRBJ1-1; 8 nucleotides agree with TRBD1. This CDR3 region has 13 residues. Looked up from germline, CDR1 is ENHRY and CDR2 is SYGVKD. J lost 1 base, V lost 10 bases, and 5 bases had no gene match. CDR3 coding DNA: TGTGCCAACTCTGGGACAGGGAACACTGAAGCTTTCTTT. Translation: CANSGTGNTEAFF.

V and J are TRBV30 and TRBJ2-1; D is unresolved. The CDR3 covers 11 residues. Per the germline V gene, CDR1 is GTSNPN and CDR2 is SVGIG (reference sequence). Trimming removed 0 bases at V and 16 bases at J, with 13 bases between. The CDR3 spells CAWSVSRNPFF. The CDR3 DNA sequence: TGTGCCTGGAGTGTTAGCCGGAATCCTTTCTTC.

This chain links TRBV5-6 with TRBJ1-2; 11 bases agree with TRBD1. The ends lost 2 bases at V and 6 bases at J; junction bases unmatched: 9. Germline V gives CDR1 SGHDT, CDR2 YYEEEE. The CDR3 is made up of 16 amino acids. CDR3 residues: CASSFRLRTGGNGYTF. CDR3 sequence (DNA): TGTGCCAGCAGCTTCCGCCTCCGGACAGGGGGCAATGGCTACACCTTC.

The rearrangement links TRBV7-9 to TRBJ2-7; 9 nucleotides line up with TRBD2. The germline CDR1 and CDR2 sequences are SEHNR and FQNEAQ (reference sequence). This CDR3 has 14 amino acids. The V gene end was trimmed by 4 bases and the J gene end by 5 bases; junction bases not matched to a gene: 6. As DNA, the CDR3 is TGTGCCAGCAGCTCAAGCGGGGGGTTAGACGAGCAGTACGTC. This encodes CASSSSGGLDEQYV.

The chain carries TRBV29-1 and TRBJ1-1; 9 bases map to TRBD1. The ends lost 6 bases at V and 1 base at J; junction bases unmatched: 9. The length of the CDR3 is 15 residues. Germline CDR1 is SQVTM and CDR2 is ANQGSEA. The chain's CDR3 is CSVQGAEFENTEAFF. CDR3 nucleotide sequence: TGCAGCGTACAGGGGGCCGAGTTTGAGAACACTGAAGCTTTCTTT.

The sample holds a few counts of this clone. V and J are TRBV6-6 and TRBJ1-4; possible D gene TRBD1, 6 bases. The V end lost 4 bases, the J end lost 7 bases, and 7 bases lay between the germline ends. This CDR3 spans 12 amino acids. In germline, CDR1 is MNHNY, CDR2 SVGAGI (reference sequence). CDR3 region: CASSSRGEKLFF. The DNA for the CDR3 is TGTGCCAGCAGTTCCAGGGGTGAAAAACTGTTTTTT.

Written as DNA, the CDR3 is TGTGCCACCAGTGATTTCTCGGGGAGCGAGCAGTTCTTC. Residues: CATSDFSGSEQFF. This chain connects TRBV24-1 to TRBJ2-1, with D tentatively TRBD2 (5 bases). The V gene lost 1 base and the J gene lost 10 bases, with 10 bases spanning the gap. The CDR3 contains 13 residues. Germline CDR1 KGHDR, CDR2 SFDVKD.

The J gene is TRBJ1-5, the V gene TRBV19; D perhaps matches TRBD1 (6 bases). V lost 2 bases and J lost 1, with 15 bases in between. Germline-derived CDR1 and CDR2 are LNHDA and SQIVND (reference sequence). The CDR3 consists of 17 residues. The CDR3 nucleotides read TGTGCCAGTAGTATATCTGTAGGGGGTGAGAGCAATCAGCCCCAGCATTTT. It is translated as CASSISVGGESNQPQHF.

This rearrangement joins TRBV10-3 to TRBJ2-7; no clear D gene. The CDR3 loop spans 13 amino acids. CDR1 ENHRY and CDR2 SYGVKD come from the germline V gene. V dropped 0 bases and J dropped 3 bases, with 6 bases sitting between them. CDR3 DNA: TGTGCCATCAGTGAGTCTACATACTACGAGCAGTACGTC. It specifies CAISESTYYEQYV.

This clone was picked up one time. The chain employs TRBV3-1 (or the pseudogene TRBV3-2) and TRBJ1-1, with D unresolved. This CDR3 region has 14 residues. With 1 base removed from V and 1 base from J, the gap between germline ends came to 7 bases. Germline CDR1 reads LGHDT; CDR2 reads YNNKEL (reference sequence). This CDR3 reads CASSQGRGNTEAFF. CDR3 nucleotides: TGTGCCAGCAGCCAAGGCCGGGGGAACACTGAAGCTTTCTTT.

The chain has TRBV19 and TRBJ1-6; D perhaps matches TRBD1 (6 bases). Trimming pared 4 bases from V and 2 bases from J, leaving 12 bases between. Germline-derived CDR1 and CDR2 are LNHDA and SQIVND (reference sequence). This CDR3 is built from 16 residues. CDR3 region: CASSNRVGTYNSPLHF. The CDR3 DNA follows: TGTGCCAGTAGTAACAGGGTCGGTACCTATAATTCACCCCTCCACTTT. The whole variable domain, remainder taken from reference TRBV19 and TRBJ1-6, is DGGITQSPKYLFRKEGQNVTLSCEQNLNHDAMYWYRQDPGQGLRLIYYSQIVNDFQKGDIAEGYSVSREKKESFPLTVTSAQKNPTAFYLCASSNRVGTYNSPLHFGNGTRLTVT.

The chain is built from TRBV7-2 and TRBJ2-1; TRBD2 aligns across 10 bases. CDR1 SGHTA and CDR2 FQGNSA come from the germline V gene. Trimming cost V 5 bases and J 4 bases; bases outside gene matches: 5. This CDR3 has 15 residues. CDR3 DNA sequence: TGTGCCAGCAGCACCAGCGGGGGGGGTTACAATGAGCAGTTCTTC. This sequence encodes CASSTSGGGYNEQFF.